What follows are 31 T cell receptor beta chains derived from one specimen sequenced in a study of T cells after somatic rescue of genetic block. Sequencing used immunoSEQ multiplex PCR; TCRdb keeps in-frame clones, though not all of them. The table has 85,000 to 100,000 clones, about 87% seen once. The sequenced material came from peripheral blood mononuclear cells (PBMCs). The receptors come from a woman aged 18-29 years.

This clone was recorded a few times. The chain is built from TRBV7-8 and TRBJ1-1; D possibly corresponds to TRBD1 (5 bases). With 7 bases removed from V and 1 base from J, the gap between germline ends came to 16 bases. This CDR3 contains 15 residues. Germline V gene lookup returns CDR1 SGHVS and CDR2 FQNEAQ. The CDR3 DNA follows: TGTGCCAGCATACAACGGGGCTTGGGGAACACTGAAGCTTTCTTT. The encoded protein is CASIQRGLGNTEAFF.

On this clone itself: Germline is not matched at one junction end, which may reflect a read error. The chain joins TRBV5-6 to TRBJ1-4; no definite D call. The CDR3 is made up of 14 amino acids. CDR1 SGHDT and CDR2 YYEEEE come from the germline V gene. The CDR3 sequence is CASGLGGLNEKLFF. The CDR3 nucleotides are TGTGCCAGCGGCTTGGGAGGGTTAAATGAAAAACTGTTTTTT.

This clone has only one observation. CDR3 bases: TGTGCCACCAGCAGAGGAGCGGGCGCCCGCACAGATACGCAGTATTTT. Its protein is CATSRGAGARTDTQYF. The chain joins TRBV15 to TRBJ2-3, with D possibly matching TRBD2 (6 bases). In germline, CDR1 is LNHNV, CDR2 YYDKDF (reference sequence). This CDR3 comprises 16 residues. V shed 1 base and J shed 1 base, with 12 bases lying between them.

The CDR3 is CASSVGLAGIENEQFF. CDR3 nucleotides: TGTGCCAGCAGCGTTGGTTTAGCGGGTATAGAGAATGAGCAGTTCTTC. This chain uses TRBV9 with TRBJ2-1; 7 bases fit TRBD2. Trimming removed 2 bases from V and 7 bases from J; junction bases left unmatched: 12. The CDR3 length is 16 residues. Germline values: CDR1 SGDLS, CDR2 YYNGEE.

The V call is TRBV28, the J call TRBJ1-2; D call uncertain. The germline gives CDR1 MDHEN, CDR2 SYDVKM. V lost 5 bases to trimming and J lost 4 bases, with 8 bases between them. This CDR3 region has 12 residues. CDR3 residues: CASSLPGYGYTF. In DNA, the CDR3 is TGTGCCAGCAGTCTCCCCGGCTATGGCTACACCTTC.

The V and J genes are TRBV7-9 and TRBJ2-5; 12 bases agree with TRBD2. The V gene's germline CDR1 is SEHNR and CDR2 FQNEAQ (reference sequence). CDR3 length: 16 residues. With V trimmed by 5 bases and J by 3 bases, 7 bases remained unmatched. The CDR3 DNA reads as TGTGCCAGCAGCGGAAGACTAGCGGGGGACGAAGAGACCCAGTACTTC. Protein product: CASSGRLAGDEETQYF.

V gene TRBV4-1 combines with J gene TRBJ1-4; a possible D gene is TRBD1 (5 bases). The CDR3 contains 13 residues. Deletions cut 5 bases from V and 7 bases from J, with 11 bases between. Germline loops: CDR1 MGHRA, CDR2 YSYEKL. Written as DNA, the CDR3 is TGCGCCAGCAGCGACAGAGGGGTTGAAAAACTGTTTTTT. Amino acid sequence: CASSDRGVEKLFF.

This chain uses TRBV7-6 with TRBJ2-2; 9 bases are shared with TRBD2. The CDR3 is made up of 21 amino acids. From germline, CDR1 is SGHVS and CDR2 FNYEAQ. V lost 5 bases, J lost 4 bases, and 23 bases stayed unmatched. For the CDR3, the DNA is TGTGCCAGCAGCCCGAAACACGGGGGACTTGGCGGGAGGGCCATCACCGGGGAGCTGTTTTTT. It specifies CASSPKHGGLGGRAITGELFF.

This clone turned up a few times. This chain links TRBV4-2 with TRBJ2-2; the match to TRBD2 covers 8 bases. Per germline, CDR1 LGHNA and CDR2 YNFKEQ. This CDR3 is built from 14 residues. J lost 3 bases, V lost 4 bases, and 1 base had no gene match. CDR3 nucleotide sequence: TGTGCCAGCAGCCCGGGACTAGACACCGGGGAGCTGTTTTTT. This codes for CASSPGLDTGELFF.

The CDR3 region is CASSLETRPNNEQFF. The CDR3 bases are TGTGCCAGCAGCTTAGAGACTCGGCCGAACAATGAGCAGTTCTTC. The V gene is TRBV11-3, the J gene TRBJ2-1; no clear D gene. V was shortened by 0 bases and J by 5 bases, with 11 bases between the two germline ends. Germline V lookup: CDR1 SGHNT, CDR2 YENEEA. There are 15 residues in the CDR3.

V gene TRBV29-1 combines with J gene TRBJ2-6; no firm D call. Germline V gene sequence: CDR1 SQVTM, CDR2 ANQGSEA. V lost 6 bases to trimming and J lost 0 bases, with 9 bases between them. The CDR3 is made up of 14 amino acids. CDR3 in DNA: TGCAGCGTCGAGAGGCTCTCTGGGGCCAACGTCCTGACTTTC. This gives the protein CSVERLSGANVLTF.

This clone came up a few times. The V and J genes are TRBV4-1 and TRBJ2-7, with 9 bases matching TRBD1. Germline-derived CDR1 and CDR2 are MGHRA and YSYEKL. CDR3 size: 16 residues. V shed 2 bases and J 2 bases; nucleotides not matched to a gene: 7. DNA of the CDR3: TGCGCCAGCAGCCAAACGGCCGGACAGGGGACCTACGAGCAGTACTTC. Its translation: CASSQTAGQGTYEQYF.

This clone was counted only a few times. The V and J genes are TRBV2 and TRBJ1-2; D gene unclear. CDR1 SNHLY and CDR2 FYNNEI come from the germline V gene. The CDR3 extends over 13 amino acids. Trimming removed 6 bases from V and 7 bases from J, with 15 bases in between. This CDR3 reads CASSGDSIGGYTF. Written as DNA, the CDR3 is TGTGCCAGCAGCGGTGACTCGATTGGTGGCTACACCTTC.

The CDR3, as DNA: TGTGCCACTAGAAACACCGGGGAGCTGTTTTTT. This sequence encodes CATRNTGELFF. The chain recombines TRBV6-1 with TRBJ2-2; D is unclear. Per the germline V gene, CDR1 is MNHNS and CDR2 is SASEGT. The CDR3 is 11 residues long. Trimming took off 10 bases at V and 2 bases at J, with 5 bases between the two ends.

This chain's CDR3 is CASSEYRTSGSTDTQYF. The CDR3 nucleotides read TGTGCCAGCAGTGAATATCGGACTAGCGGTAGCACAGATACGCAGTATTTT. The chain couples TRBV2 to TRBJ2-3, with 10 bases fitting TRBD2. The CDR3 totals 17 residues. The trim removed 2 bases at V and 0 bases at J, leaving 5 bases unmatched. Germline V gene sequence: CDR1 SNHLY, CDR2 FYNNEI. Full variable domain (missing parts from reference TRBV2 and TRBJ2-3): EPEVTQTPSHQVTQMGQEVILRCVPISNHLYFYWYRQILGQKVEFLVSFYNNEISEKSEIFDDQFSVERPDGSNFTLKIRSTKLEDSAMYFCASSEYRTSGSTDTQYFGPGTRLTVL.

The chain is built from TRBV9 and TRBJ1-1; a weak D match, TRBD1 (5 bases). The CDR3 runs 15 residues. Germline-derived CDR1 and CDR2 are SGDLS and YYNGEE. V was cut by 0 bases and J by 3 bases, with 12 bases left in between. CDR3 region: CASSVGGAGYTEAFF. CDR3 coding DNA: TGTGCCAGCAGCGTAGGGGGCGCAGGGTACACTGAAGCTTTCTTT.

This clone was detected once. This chain's CDR3 is CASSPLDRDGYTF. The CDR3, as DNA: TGTGCCAGCTCACCCCTCGACAGGGACGGCTACACCTTC. The V gene is TRBV18, the J gene TRBJ1-2; 7 nucleotides agree with TRBD1. The germline gives CDR1 KGHSH, CDR2 LQKENI. CDR3 length: 13 residues. The V and J ends lost 3 bases and 8 bases, in that order; junction bases with no gene match: 6.

V and J are TRBV6-1 and TRBJ2-6; perhaps TRBD1 as D (5 bases). Trimming pared 6 bases from V and 3 bases from J, leaving 12 bases between. There are 15 residues in the CDR3. Germline CDR1 reads MNHNS; CDR2 reads SASEGT. In DNA form, the CDR3 reads TGTGCCAGCAGGGACGCAGGGTTTGGGGCCAACGTCCTGACTTTC. Translating it yields CASRDAGFGANVLTF.

A few counts support this clone. The chain joins TRBV18 to TRBJ1-4; the match to TRBD1 covers 8 bases. The CDR3 contains 15 residues. CDR1 KGHSH and CDR2 LQKENI come from the germline V gene. Losses at the gene ends were 4 bases for V and 7 bases for J; bases not matched to a gene: 8. The CDR3 DNA reads TGTGCCAGCTCACAACCAGGGGGCTTGGGTGAAAAACTGTTTTTT. Amino acids: CASSQPGGLGEKLFF.

This chain uses TRBV19 with TRBJ2-5; 8 bases agree with TRBD2. Germline V gene sequence: CDR1 LNHDA, CDR2 SQIVND (reference sequence). The CDR3 has 15 residues. After removal of 10 bases from V and 3 bases from J, the junction contained 13 bases not matched to a gene. CDR3 loop: CATIHRGLGKETQYF. CDR3 coding DNA: TGTGCCACCATCCACCGGGGACTAGGAAAAGAGACCCAGTACTTC.

The chain recombines TRBV7-3 with TRBJ1-1; no clear D gene. The CDR3 spans 13 residues. Germline-derived CDR1 and CDR2 are SGHTA and FQGTGA. V was shortened by 2 bases and J by 1 base, with 5 bases between the two germline ends. CDR3 coding DNA: TGTGCCAGCAGCTTACTGGAGAACACTGAAGCTTTCTTT. Its protein is CASSLLENTEAFF.

This chain joins TRBV4-3 and TRBJ2-1, with 7 bases identical to TRBD2. Germline CDR1 and CDR2: LGHNA and YSLEER. The CDR3 contains 17 residues. V lost 0 bases to trimming and J lost 6 bases; unmatched junction nucleotides: 11. Here the CDR3 reads CASSQDGGRALGNEQFF. The CDR3 DNA is TGCGCCAGCAGCCAAGATGGGGGGAGGGCCCTCGGCAATGAGCAGTTCTTC.

This rearrangement joins TRBV5-6 to TRBJ2-1, with 10 bases lining up with TRBD2. CDR3 length: 16 residues. The J segment lost 9 bases and the V segment lost 0 bases, leaving 9 bases of the junction unmatched. Looked up from germline, CDR1 is SGHDT and CDR2 is YYEEEE. The CDR3 region has the DNA TGTGCCAGCAGCTTGGCCGTAGCGGGAGGAATGGGTGAGCAGTTCTTC. Its protein product is CASSLAVAGGMGEQFF. Full variable domain (rest looked up from reference TRBV5-6 and TRBJ2-1): DAGVTQSPTHLIKTRGQQVTLRCSPKSGHDTVSWYQQALGQGPQFIFQYYEEEERQRGNFPDRFSGHQFPNYSSELNVNALLLGDSALYLCASSLAVAGGMGEQFFGPGTRLTVL.

This chain links TRBV4-1 with TRBJ2-7, with a tentative D call TRBD1 (6 bases). The CDR3 totals 15 residues. The germline CDR1 and CDR2 sequences are MGHRA and YSYEKL. V dropped 6 bases and J dropped 3 bases, with 18 bases sitting between them. The CDR3 coding sequence is TGCGCCAGCAGTCCAACCGGGACAAGGAACTACGAGCAGTACTTC. It translates to CASSPTGTRNYEQYF.

This chain connects TRBV28 to TRBJ2-5; TRBD1 matches at 11 bases. Germline CDR1 reads MDHEN; CDR2 reads SYDVKM. V dropped 6 bases and J dropped 4; count of bases not matched to a gene: 10. CDR3 size: 16 residues. In nucleotides, the CDR3 is TGTGCCAGCAGAATGGACAGGGGGCGAGTAGGAGAGACCCAGTACTTC. This gives the protein CASRMDRGRVGETQYF.

This chain joins TRBV4-3 and TRBJ2-1; a possible D gene is TRBD2 (5 bases). The length of the CDR3 is 16 residues. Germline lookup yields CDR1 LGHNA and CDR2 YSLEER. Deletions cut 0 bases from V and 0 bases from J, with 9 bases between. CDR3 sequence reads: CASSQEDCCSYNEQFF. The CDR3, as DNA: TGCGCCAGCAGCCAAGAGGACTGTTGCTCCTACAATGAGCAGTTCTTC.

This clone has more than one count but fewer than ten. This chain joins TRBV27 and TRBJ1-2; D not resolved. Germline lookup yields CDR1 MNHEY and CDR2 SMNVEV (reference sequence). V lost 3 bases, J lost 1 base, and 6 bases lay in between. This CDR3 is 13 amino acids long. The CDR3 reads CASSFSSNYGYTF. The DNA of the CDR3 is TGTGCCAGCAGTTTCTCAAGTAACTATGGCTACACCTTC.

This clone appeared once. The chain recombines TRBV19 with TRBJ2-7; 9 bases line up with TRBD1. Trimming removed 5 bases from V and 5 bases from J; junction bases left unmatched: 7. Per germline, CDR1 LNHDA and CDR2 SQIVND (reference sequence). The CDR3 is 14 amino acids. This chain's CDR3 is CASSPWDRVDEQYF. CDR3 coding DNA: TGTGCCAGTAGTCCCTGGGACAGGGTGGACGAGCAGTACTTC.

V is TRBV2 and J is TRBJ2-5, with D unclear. Germline values: CDR1 SNHLY, CDR2 FYNNEI. The CDR3 length is 13 residues. V lost 4 bases, J lost 0 bases, and 6 bases lay in between. The CDR3: CASSVEYQETQYF. As DNA, the CDR3 is TGTGCCAGCAGTGTGGAGTACCAAGAGACCCAGTACTTC.

The chain joins TRBV7-9 to TRBJ1-3, with TRBD1 matching 8 bases. Germline trimming cut 5 bases from V and 15 bases from J; bases unmatched to any gene: 12. CDR3 length equals 13 residues. Germline assignment: CDR1 SEHNR and CDR2 FQNEAQ (reference sequence). The CDR3 sequence: CASSTGQGTSGYF. The CDR3 DNA follows: TGTGCCAGCAGCACCGGACAGGGAACCTCTGGATATTTT.

The chain recombines TRBV28 with TRBJ1-1; tentative D call: TRBD1 (5 bases). Germline CDR1 is MDHEN and CDR2 is SYDVKM. V was shortened by 3 bases and J by 1 base, with 9 bases between the two germline ends. The CDR3 runs to 14 residues. The CDR3 DNA is TGTGCCAGCAGTTTCAGGGCTTGGAACACTGAAGCTTTCTTT. Its translation: CASSFRAWNTEAFF.